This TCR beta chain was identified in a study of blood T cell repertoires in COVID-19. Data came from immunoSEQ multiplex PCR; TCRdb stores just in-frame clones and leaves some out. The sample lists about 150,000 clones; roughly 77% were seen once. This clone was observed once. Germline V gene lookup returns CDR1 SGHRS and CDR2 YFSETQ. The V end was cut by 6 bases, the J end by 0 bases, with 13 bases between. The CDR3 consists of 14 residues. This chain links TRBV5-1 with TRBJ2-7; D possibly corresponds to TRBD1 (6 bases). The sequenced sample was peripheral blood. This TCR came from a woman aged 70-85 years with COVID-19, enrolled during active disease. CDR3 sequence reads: CASTNTGSSYEQYF. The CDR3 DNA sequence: TGCGCCAGCACTAACACAGGGAGCTCCTACGAGCAGTACTTC.